This TCR beta chain was retrieved from a study of CD8+CD57+ T cells in acquired aplastic anemia. As concerns this clonotype: Its antigen is still unknown.

Findings and caveats of the study: Any difference that existed in CD8+ Simpson's diversity between patients and controls was not significant.

Only patients with CD8+CD57+ cell expansion on flow cytometry were chosen for sequencing. Every one of the patients had aplastic anemia (severe, acquired). Looked up from germline, CDR1 is LNHDA and CDR2 is SQIVND (reference sequence). The V end lost 6 bases, the J end lost 5 bases, and 14 bases lay between the germline ends. The CDR3 is 15 residues long. Genomic DNA templated the TCR beta VDJ and CDR3 profiling. MiXCR, run by TCRdb on the reads, gives a single entry per CDR3 protein. Of roughly 93,000 distinct CDR3 sequences in the sample, roughly two thirds are singletons; the top ten hold approximately 60%.

The origin of this receptor is a human donor with aplastic anemia. V and J are TRBV19 and TRBJ1-6, with D possibly being TRBD1 (5 bases). The specimen was sorted CD4+, CD8+, or CD8+CD57+ T cells (not recorded which) from PBMCs. CDR3 sequence: CASSQRDRDNSPLHF. The CDR3 DNA reads as TGTGCCAGTAGCCAACGGGACCGGGATAATTCACCCCTCCACTTT.